This TCR beta chain was recorded in a study of blood T cells in healthy people across ages. Points on this clonotype: What it binds is not known.

Study results and limitations: As age increased, TCR beta diversity per million T cells fell in a roughly linear fashion.

Sample-barcoded 5' priming and a J-beta primer mix drove a second PCR of roughly 7 to 11 cycles. TCRdb analysed the 5' RACE reads with MiXCR anew, one entry per CDR3 protein. The table lists under 850,000 distinct CDR3 sequences, 36% of them singletons, with 10% to 15% in the top ten. What was sequenced was blood. The TCR originated in a man aged 18-30 years in good health.

CDR3 sequence (DNA): TGTGCCAGCAGTTACTCGGGGGGGGGCCGATCAGATACGCAGTATTTT. Translating gives CASSYSGGGRSDTQYF. The chain employs TRBV6-5 and TRBJ2-3; D might be TRBD2 (7 bases). There are 16 residues in the CDR3. CDR1 and CDR2 from the germline V gene are MNHEY and SVGAGI. Between the trimmed V and J ends, which lost 0 bases and 4 bases, there was a span of 14 bases.